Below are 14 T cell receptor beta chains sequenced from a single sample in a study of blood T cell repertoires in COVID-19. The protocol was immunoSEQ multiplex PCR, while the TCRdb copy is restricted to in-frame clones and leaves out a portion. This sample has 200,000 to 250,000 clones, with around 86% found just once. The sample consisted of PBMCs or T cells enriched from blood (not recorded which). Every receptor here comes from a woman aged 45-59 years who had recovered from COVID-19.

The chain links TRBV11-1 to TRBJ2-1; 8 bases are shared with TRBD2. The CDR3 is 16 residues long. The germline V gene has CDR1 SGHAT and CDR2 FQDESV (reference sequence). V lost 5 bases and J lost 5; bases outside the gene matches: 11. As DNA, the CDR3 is TGTGCCAGCAGCCGGAGGACTAGCCTTAATCACAATGAGCAGTTCTTC. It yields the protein CASSRRTSLNHNEQFF. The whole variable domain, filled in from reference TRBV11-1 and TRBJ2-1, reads EAEVAQSPRYKITEKSQAVAFWCDPISGHATLYWYRQILGQGPELLVQFQDESVVDDSQLPKDRFSAERLKGVDSTLKIQPAELGDSAMYLCASSRRTSLNHNEQFFGPGTRLTVL.

The CDR3 protein is CASSQDRQETTNYGYTF. The DNA of the CDR3 is TGCGCCAGCAGCCAAGATAGACAGGAAACTACTAACTATGGCTACACCTTC. The rearrangement uses TRBV4-1 and TRBJ1-2; D might be TRBD1 (6 bases). The V and J ends lost 0 bases and 0 bases respectively, with 14 bases between them. CDR1 and CDR2 from the germline V gene are MGHRA and YSYEKL. CDR3 size: 17 residues.

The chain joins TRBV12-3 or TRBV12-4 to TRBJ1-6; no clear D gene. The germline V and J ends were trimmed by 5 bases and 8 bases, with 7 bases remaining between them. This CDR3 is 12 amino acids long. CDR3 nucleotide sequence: TGTGCCAGCAGTCCTTCCTATTCACCCCTCCACTTT. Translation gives CASSPSYSPLHF.

CDR3 bases: TGCGCCAGCAGCCAAGATCCAGGGTCTCAGCCCCAGCATTTT. Protein product: CASSQDPGSQPQHF. The chain couples TRBV4-3 to TRBJ1-5; D might be TRBD1 (5 bases). CDR3 length equals 14 residues. Trimming stripped 0 bases from V and 6 bases from J, with 9 bases between. From germline, CDR1 is LGHNA and CDR2 YSLEER.

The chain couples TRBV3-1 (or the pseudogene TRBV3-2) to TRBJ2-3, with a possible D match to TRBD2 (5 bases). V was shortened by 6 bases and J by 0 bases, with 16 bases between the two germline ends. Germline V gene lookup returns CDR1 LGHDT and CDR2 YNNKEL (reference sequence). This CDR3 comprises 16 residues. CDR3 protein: CASRHHSVVSTDTQYF. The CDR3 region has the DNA TGTGCCAGCAGGCATCATAGCGTCGTTAGCACAGATACGCAGTATTTT.

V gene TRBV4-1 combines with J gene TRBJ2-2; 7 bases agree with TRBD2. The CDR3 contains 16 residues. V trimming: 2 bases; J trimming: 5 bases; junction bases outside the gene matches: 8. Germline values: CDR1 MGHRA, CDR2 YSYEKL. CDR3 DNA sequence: TGCGCCAGCAGCCAATTTGCGGGAGCGGGGACCGGGGAGCTGTTTTTT. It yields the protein CASSQFAGAGTGELFF.

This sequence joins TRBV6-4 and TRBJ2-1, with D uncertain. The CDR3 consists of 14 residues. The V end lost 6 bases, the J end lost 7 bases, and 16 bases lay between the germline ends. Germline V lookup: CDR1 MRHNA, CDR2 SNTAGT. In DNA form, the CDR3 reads TGTGCCAGCAGGGGCCCGAGACCCTCGAATGAGCAGTTCTTC. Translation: CASRGPRPSNEQFF.

CDR3 sequence: CASSRLGAGEKLFF. Here the CDR3 DNA reads TGTGCCAGCAGCCGTCTAGGAGCGGGTGAAAAACTGTTTTTT. The V gene is TRBV3-1 (or the pseudogene TRBV3-2), the J gene TRBJ1-4; unclear D gene. The germline V gene has CDR1 LGHDT and CDR2 YNNKEL (reference sequence). The V end was cut by 4 bases, the J end by 7 bases, with 13 bases between. The CDR3 has 14 residues.

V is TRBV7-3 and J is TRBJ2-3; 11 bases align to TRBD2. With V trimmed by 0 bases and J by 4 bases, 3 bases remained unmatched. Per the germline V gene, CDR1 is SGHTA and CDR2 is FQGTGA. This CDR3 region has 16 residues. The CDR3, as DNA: TGTGCCAGCAGCTTAACCCCACTAGCGGGAGCAGATACGCAGTATTTT. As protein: CASSLTPLAGADTQYF.

The CDR3 DNA sequence: TGTGCCAGTAGTTATGGGACAGGGAGGCGATCACCCCTCCACTTT. This sequence encodes CASSYGTGRRSPLHF. The chain combines TRBV19 with TRBJ1-6, with 9 bases identical to TRBD1. Germline CDR1 is LNHDA and CDR2 is SQIVND (reference sequence). This CDR3 has 15 residues. With V trimmed by 5 bases and J by 10 bases, 9 bases remained unmatched.

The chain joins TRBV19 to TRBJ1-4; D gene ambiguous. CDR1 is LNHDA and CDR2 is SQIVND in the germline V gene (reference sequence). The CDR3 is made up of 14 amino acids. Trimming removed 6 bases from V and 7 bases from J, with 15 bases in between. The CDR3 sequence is CASRDSRTGEKLFF. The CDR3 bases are TGTGCCAGTAGGGACTCCCGGACGGGTGAAAAACTGTTTTTT.

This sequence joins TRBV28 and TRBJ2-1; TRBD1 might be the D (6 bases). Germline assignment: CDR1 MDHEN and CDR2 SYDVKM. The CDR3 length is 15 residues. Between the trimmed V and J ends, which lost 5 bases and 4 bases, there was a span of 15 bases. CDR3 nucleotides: TGTGCCAGCAGTCCAGGACAGAGCGTGTACAATGAGCAGTTCTTC. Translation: CASSPGQSVYNEQFF.

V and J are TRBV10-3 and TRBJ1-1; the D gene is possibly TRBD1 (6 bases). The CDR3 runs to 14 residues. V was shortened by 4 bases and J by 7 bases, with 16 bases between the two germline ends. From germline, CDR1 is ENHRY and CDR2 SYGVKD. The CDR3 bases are TGTGCCATCAGTGGCTCAAGGGGGGACTATGAAGCTTTCTTT. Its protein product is CAISGSRGDYEAFF.

CDR3 nucleotide sequence: TGCGCCAGCAGCCATCCGGGACAGGGGCTTTACGAGCAGTACTTC. Its translation: CASSHPGQGLYEQYF. The V call is TRBV4-1, the J call TRBJ2-7, with 10 bases that match TRBD1. The CDR3 totals 15 residues. After removal of 3 bases from V and 4 bases from J, the junction contained 6 bases not matched to a gene. Germline CDR1 and CDR2: MGHRA and YSYEKL.